The 22 T cell receptor beta chains below come from one sample, sequenced in a study of blood T cell repertoires in COVID-19. Sequenced by immunoSEQ multiplex PCR; TCRdb stores in-frame clones only, minus some. This table has under 200,000 clones, 80% to 85% appearing once. The sample was peripheral blood. Receptors originate from a woman aged 40 to 50 with acute or convalescent COVID-19.

J is TRBJ2-3 and V is TRBV4-2, with D uncertain. This CDR3 contains 14 residues. Germline assignment: CDR1 LGHNA and CDR2 YNFKEQ. V lost 1 base, J lost 3 bases, and 8 bases lay in between. The CDR3 spells CASSQGVQTDTQYF. The CDR3 coding sequence is TGTGCCAGCAGCCAAGGTGTCCAAACAGATACGCAGTATTTT.

As DNA, the CDR3 is TGTGCCTGGAGTGGGGCCCCCAATCAGCCCCAGCATTTT. It translates to CAWSGAPNQPQHF. The V gene is TRBV30, the J gene TRBJ1-5; D ambiguous. Germline values: CDR1 GTSNPN, CDR2 SVGIG (reference sequence). Deletions cut 1 base from V and 3 bases from J, with 7 bases between. The length of the CDR3 is 13 residues.

The chain joins TRBV28 to TRBJ2-7; maybe TRBD2 (5 bases). The CDR3 sequence is 14 residues long. V dropped 8 bases and J dropped 5 bases, with 19 bases sitting between them. Germline V gives CDR1 MDHEN, CDR2 SYDVKM. The CDR3 DNA reads as TGTGCCAGCCCGGGCCCGGGGTCGGACCACGAGCAGTACTTC. Translated, it gives CASPGPGSDHEQYF. The full variable domain, rest sourced from reference TRBV28 and TRBJ2-7, is DVKVTQSSRYLVKRTGEKVFLECVQDMDHENMFWYRQDPGLGLRLIYFSYDVKMKEKGDIPEGYSVSREKKERFSLILESASTNQTSMYLCASPGPGSDHEQYFGPGTRLTVT.

The gene calls are TRBV2 and TRBJ1-4; 9 positions match TRBD1. Germline CDR1 and CDR2: SNHLY and FYNNEI. The CDR3 is made up of 15 amino acids. After removal of 4 bases from V and 7 bases from J, the junction contained 7 bases not matched to a gene. The CDR3 coding sequence is TGTGCCAGCAGTGTTACAGGGGGCGTAGGTGAAAAACTGTTTTTT. Translation: CASSVTGGVGEKLFF.

The chain joins TRBV7-9 to TRBJ1-1, with TRBD1 matching over 7 bases. The CDR3 consists of 14 residues. In germline, CDR1 is SEHNR, CDR2 FQNEAQ (reference sequence). The V gene end was trimmed by 5 bases and the J gene end by 4 bases; junction bases not matched to a gene: 7. For the CDR3, the DNA is TGTGCCAGCAGCCCTCGACAGGGAATCACTGAAGCTTTCTTT. As protein: CASSPRQGITEAFF. Together with reference TRBV7-9 and TRBJ1-1, the CDR3 gives the full variable domain: DTGVSQNPRHKITKRGQNVTFRCDPISEHNRLYWYRQTLGQGPEFLTYFQNEAQLEKSRLLSDRFSAERPKGSFSTLEIQRTEQGDSAMYLCASSPRQGITEAFFGQGTRLTVV.

This chain links TRBV24-1 with TRBJ2-1; 10 nucleotides agree with TRBD2. The V gene end was trimmed by 4 bases and the J gene end by 4 bases; junction bases not matched to a gene: 3. The CDR3 runs 15 residues. Germline CDR1 reads KGHDR; CDR2 reads SFDVKD. CDR3 sequence reads: CATSEPAGGYNEQFF. The CDR3 coding sequence is TGTGCCACCAGTGAGCCAGCGGGAGGGTACAATGAGCAGTTCTTC.

V usage is TRBV28 and J usage is TRBJ2-5, with TRBD2 identical over 7 bases. This CDR3 has 15 residues. The V and J ends lost 6 bases and 3 bases, in that order; junction bases with no gene match: 10. From germline, CDR1 is MDHEN and CDR2 SYDVKM. This chain's CDR3 is CASSPWGLAEETQYF. Written as DNA, the CDR3 is TGTGCCAGCAGCCCCTGGGGTCTAGCGGAAGAGACCCAGTACTTC.

The chain couples TRBV7-2 to TRBJ2-3; D remains unclear. The CDR3 loop spans 14 amino acids. The ends were cut back, 5 bases at V and 0 bases at J, with 9 bases in the middle. Germline assignment: CDR1 SGHTA and CDR2 FQGNSA. The CDR3 here is CASSLATSTDTQYF. As DNA, the CDR3 is TGTGCCAGCAGCCTCGCCACTAGCACAGATACGCAGTATTTT. The full variable domain, in which reference TRBV7-2 and TRBJ2-3 provide the parts outside the CDR3, is GAGVSQSPSNKVTEKGKDVELRCDPISGHTALYWYRQSLGQGLEFLIYFQGNSAPDKSGLPSDRFSAERTGGSVSTLTIQRTQQEDSAVYLCASSLATSTDTQYFGPGTRLTVL.

This chain connects TRBV10-2 to TRBJ2-3; the D gene is possibly TRBD2 (6 bases). The CDR3 consists of 13 residues. With 7 bases removed from V and 4 bases from J, the gap between germline ends came to 12 bases. Per the germline V gene, CDR1 is WSHSY and CDR2 is SAAADI. The CDR3 here is CASMRDFSDTQYF. The CDR3 nucleotides read TGCGCCAGCATGAGGGACTTCTCAGATACGCAGTATTTT.

This clone was observed at least ten times. The chain joins TRBV28 to TRBJ1-3; a weak D match, TRBD1 (6 bases). V lost 4 bases, J lost 3 bases, and 10 bases lay in between. There are 14 residues in the CDR3. Germline CDR1 reads MDHEN; CDR2 reads SYDVKM. The CDR3 nucleotides read TGTGCCAGCAGTTCGACAGGCCTTGGAAACACCATATATTTT. This codes for CASSSTGLGNTIYF.

V is TRBV4-1 and J is TRBJ2-7, with D tentatively TRBD1 (6 bases). The CDR3 runs 13 residues. Germline values: CDR1 MGHRA, CDR2 YSYEKL. V was clipped by 4 bases and J by 3 bases, with 10 bases between them. The CDR3 DNA sequence: TGCGCCAGCAGCCGTACGACAGGCTACGAGCAGTACTTC. As protein: CASSRTTGYEQYF.

As DNA, the CDR3 is TGTGCCAGCAGCTCGCTAGCGGATAACACAGATACGCAGTATTTT. This sequence encodes CASSSLADNTDTQYF. The J gene is TRBJ2-3, the V gene TRBV11-1, with 7 bases aligning to TRBD2. Losses at the gene ends were 4 bases for V and 2 bases for J; bases not matched to a gene: 6. CDR1 SGHAT and CDR2 FQDESV come from the germline V gene (reference sequence). The CDR3 is 15 amino acids.

V is TRBV30 and J is TRBJ2-7, with D unresolved. This CDR3 has 11 amino acids. Between the trimmed V and J ends, which lost 1 base and 1 base, there was a span of 2 bases. The germline gives CDR1 GTSNPN, CDR2 SVGIG (reference sequence). CDR3 in amino acids: CAWSASYEQYF. CDR3 nucleotide sequence: TGTGCCTGGAGTGCATCCTACGAGCAGTACTTC.

V usage is TRBV5-5 and J usage is TRBJ2-7; D call uncertain. The V gene lost 0 bases and the J gene lost 7 bases, with 11 bases spanning the gap. CDR1 and CDR2 from the germline V gene are SGHKS and YYEKEE (reference sequence). This CDR3 has 13 amino acids. CDR3 DNA sequence: TGTGCCAGCAGCTTGGCCTACCCGTGGGAGCAGTACTTC. It is translated as CASSLAYPWEQYF.

The rearrangement uses TRBV7-9 and TRBJ2-7; 11 bases fit TRBD1. The length of the CDR3 is 18 residues. From germline, CDR1 is SEHNR and CDR2 FQNEAQ (reference sequence). Losses at the gene ends were 5 bases for V and 4 bases for J; bases not matched to a gene: 16. The CDR3 region has the DNA TGTGCCAGCAGCCCTGTCGGACAGGGGGCGTTAATGGGATACGAGCAGTACTTC. It yields the protein CASSPVGQGALMGYEQYF.

The gene calls are TRBV19 and TRBJ1-1; weak D call: TRBD1 (6 bases). This CDR3 spans 14 amino acids. Looked up from germline, CDR1 is LNHDA and CDR2 is SQIVND (reference sequence). Trimming removed 10 bases at V and 3 bases at J, with 18 bases between. The CDR3 nucleotides are TGTGCCACCGTACAGGGCAACTCGGACACTGAAGCTTTCTTT. The encoded protein is CATVQGNSDTEAFF.

V and J are TRBV7-8 and TRBJ1-5; TRBD1 is a possible D gene (5 bases). V was cut by 2 bases and J by 2 bases, with 7 bases left in between. In germline, CDR1 is SGHVS, CDR2 FQNEAQ. The CDR3 has 14 residues. The CDR3: CASSLLQGNQPQHF. In DNA form, the CDR3 reads TGTGCCAGCAGCTTACTACAGGGCAATCAGCCCCAGCATTTT.

This chain uses TRBV29-1 with TRBJ2-2, with 7 bases fitting TRBD1. The CDR3 extends over 12 amino acids. Germline assignment: CDR1 SQVTM and CDR2 ANQGSEA. With 7 bases clipped from V and 13 bases from J, the junction kept 12 bases outside the gene matches. CDR3 sequence (DNA): TGCAGCGCCCTAAGTCAGGGGGTCGGGCTGTTTTTT. Protein sequence: CSALSQGVGLFF.

This clone was seen more than once but under ten times. The chain carries TRBV9 and TRBJ1-4; D gene unclear. The CDR3 loop spans 15 amino acids. With 4 bases removed from V and 6 bases from J, the gap between germline ends came to 16 bases. The germline V gene has CDR1 SGDLS and CDR2 YYNGEE. CDR3 DNA: TGTGCCAGCAGCAGCGACGGGAGGGTTGATGAAAAACTGTTTTTT. Translated: CASSSDGRVDEKLFF.

V and J are TRBV4-2 and TRBJ2-7; maybe TRBD2 (7 bases). The CDR3 length is 15 residues. V shed 4 bases and J shed 5 bases, with 18 bases lying between them. Germline V lookup: CDR1 LGHNA, CDR2 YNFKEQ. DNA of the CDR3: TGTGCCAGCAGCCTATGGGGGCAGGGGAGGGACGAGCAGTACTTC. Translated: CASSLWGQGRDEQYF.

This clone was detected only a few times. The chain uses TRBV11-2 and TRBJ1-1, with D maybe TRBD1 (6 bases). V lost 8 bases and J 6 bases, leaving 19 bases between the germline ends. Germline CDR1 and CDR2: SGHAT and FQNNGV. The CDR3 spans 14 residues. CDR3 region: CASPERRGGPEAFF. For the CDR3, the DNA is TGTGCCAGCCCCGAGCGAAGGGGGGGACCTGAAGCTTTCTTT.

The chain employs TRBV24-1 and TRBJ2-7, with 11 bases lining up with TRBD1. Germline V gives CDR1 KGHDR, CDR2 SFDVKD. After removal of 2 bases from V and 5 bases from J, the junction contained 4 bases not matched to a gene. CDR3 length: 15 amino acids. CDR3 sequence reads: CATSDSRTGGNEQYF. CDR3 in DNA: TGTGCCACCAGTGATTCCCGGACAGGGGGCAACGAGCAGTACTTC.